A selection of T cell receptor beta chains follows, all from one sample in a study of blood T cell repertoires in COVID-19. TCRdb's copy holds only in-frame clones and misses some; the assay was immunoSEQ multiplex PCR. The table includes about 100,000 clones, over 75% detected once. The source material was peripheral blood. These receptors were taken from a man in his sixties with acute or convalescent COVID-19. CDR3s include the opening cysteine and the closing phenylalanine or tryptophan. A D gene is named only where the DNA matches it firmly. The size of a clone is reported for some rows only, either as once, few or many, or as a class for expanded clones.

d_gene,j_gene,abundance,v_gene,CDR3aa,CDR3nt
.,TRBJ2-1,once,TRBV6-2/TRBV6-3,CASSFQTDEQFF,TGTGCCAGCAGTTTCCAGACAGATGAGCAGTTCTTC
TRBD1,TRBJ1-6,.,TRBV9,CASSAGTANSPLHF,TGTGCCAGCAGCGCCGGGACAGCTAATTCACCCCTCCACTTT
.,TRBJ2-2,.,TRBV7-2,CASSARQAGTGELFF,TGTGCCAGCAGCGCCCGACAGGCGGGCACCGGGGAGCTGTTTTTT
TRBD2,TRBJ2-1,few,TRBV19,CASSEREGLWISSFNEQFF,TGTGCCAGTAGTGAGCGGGAGGGCCTGTGGATTTCCAGTTTCAATGAGCAGTTCTTC
.,TRBJ2-2,.,TRBV18,CASSRGSGELFF,TGTGCCAGCTCACGCGGGTCCGGGGAGCTGTTTTTT
TRBD1,TRBJ2-5,.,TRBV7-6,CASSLEAGTGYNQETQYF,TGTGCCAGCAGCTTAGAAGCCGGGACAGGGTACAACCAAGAGACCCAGTACTTC
TRBD1,TRBJ1-6,.,TRBV28,CASGGQEAYNSPLHF,TGTGCCAGCGGGGGACAGGAGGCATATAATTCACCCCTCCACTTT
TRBD1,TRBJ1-5,.,TRBV6-5,CASSYSTGSQPQHF,TGTGCCAGCAGTTACTCGACAGGGAGTCAGCCCCAGCATTTT
.,TRBJ1-1,.,TRBV5-8,CASILRGGMNTEAFF,TGTGCCAGCATCCTTCGGGGGGGGATGAACACTGAAGCTTTCTTT
.,TRBJ2-5,.,TRBV5-4,CASKGGGAPQETQYF,TGTGCCAGCAAAGGAGGGGGGGCGCCTCAAGAGACCCAGTACTTC
TRBD2,TRBJ2-7,.,TRBV27,CASSLAASGGVGEQYF,TGTGCCAGCAGTTTAGCGGCTAGCGGGGGGGTAGGCGAGCAGTACTTC
.,TRBJ2-7,.,TRBV4-1,CASSQNSYEQYF,TGCGCCAGCAGCCAAAATAGCTACGAGCAGTACTTC
TRBD1,TRBJ2-3,few,TRBV5-1,CASSLATGGEDTQYF,TGCGCCAGCAGCTTGGCGACAGGGGGTGAAGATACGCAGTATTTT
.,TRBJ2-1,.,TRBV2,CASSAGDEQFF,TGTGCCAGCAGTGCCGGAGATGAGCAGTTCTTC
TRBD2,TRBJ2-2,.,TRBV15,CATSQGTSATGELFF,TGTGCCACCAGCCAAGGGACTAGCGCAACCGGGGAGCTGTTTTTT
.,TRBJ2-7,.,TRBV30,CAWSVPGAEQYF,TGTGCCTGGAGTGTACCAGGGGCCGAGCAGTACTTC
.,TRBJ2-3,.,TRBV5-1,CASRQVTSTDTQYF,TGCGCCAGCAGACAGGTGACTAGCACAGATACGCAGTATTTT
.,TRBJ1-5,.,TRBV12-3/TRBV12-4,CASSLDEYQPQHF,TGTGCCAGCAGTTTAGACGAGTATCAGCCCCAGCATTTT
.,TRBJ2-5,.,TRBV5-4,CASSSRAEDQETQYF,TGTGCCAGCAGCTCAAGAGCGGAGGACCAAGAGACCCAGTACTTC
TRBD2,TRBJ2-7,.,TRBV9,CASRTSGSHEQYF,TGTGCCAGCCGCACTAGCGGGAGCCACGAGCAGTACTTC
TRBD1,TRBJ1-2,.,TRBV19,CASSDRGDLGYTF,TGTGCCAGTAGTGACAGGGGAGACCTTGGCTACACCTTC
TRBD2,TRBJ2-1,.,TRBV6-6,CASSPWREFFVF,TGTGCCAGCAGTCCCTGGCGGGAGTTCTTTGTCTTC
TRBD1,TRBJ1-1,.,TRBV4-3,CASSQDLPTGMNTEAFF,TGCGCCAGCAGCCAAGATCTTCCGACAGGGATGAACACTGAAGCTTTCTTT
.,TRBJ2-5,.,TRBV7-9,CASSLDNRLQETQYF,TGTGCCAGCAGCTTAGATAACAGGCTGCAGGAGACCCAGTACTTC
.,TRBJ1-2,.,TRBV19,CASSIPFYYGYTF,TGTGCCAGTAGTATTCCGTTTTACTATGGCTACACCTTC
TRBD1,TRBJ1-2,.,TRBV19,CATGRTGNYGYTF,TGTGCCACAGGACGGACAGGGAATTATGGCTACACCTTC
.,TRBJ1-5,.,TRBV3-1/TRBV3-2,CASSQGSGSNQPQHF,TGTGCCAGCAGCCAAGGAAGCGGTAGCAATCAGCCCCAGCATTTT
TRBD2,TRBJ2-3,.,TRBV10-3,CATQLGGANTQYF,TGTGCCACCCAACTCGGGGGGGCGAATACGCAGTATTTT
TRBD1,TRBJ2-6,few,TRBV7-9,CASSLTGAGANVLTF,TGTGCCAGCAGCTTGACAGGGGCCGGGGCCAACGTCCTGACTTTC
.,TRBJ1-5,.,TRBV28,CASRVTDQPQHF,TGTGCCAGCAGGGTGACAGATCAGCCCCAGCATTTT
.,TRBJ2-3,.,TRBV19,CASSLPGLGDTQYF,TGTGCCAGTAGCCTCCCAGGGCTTGGAGATACGCAGTATTTT
.,TRBJ2-7,once,TRBV12-3/TRBV12-4,CASSFQGIYEQYF,TGTGCCAGCAGTTTTCAGGGGATCTACGAGCAGTACTTC
.,TRBJ1-5,.,TRBV3-1/TRBV3-2,CASSQGGSGSNQPQHF,TGTGCCAGCAGCCAAGGTGGTTCAGGGTCCAATCAGCCCCAGCATTTT
.,TRBJ1-5,.,TRBV23-1,CASSQSVEDRDSNQPQHF,TGCGCCAGCAGTCAATCGGTGGAAGACCGGGATAGCAATCAGCCCCAGCATTTT
TRBD2,TRBJ2-3,.,TRBV5-1,CASSSNGLAGATDTQYF,TGCGCCAGCAGCTCAAACGGACTAGCGGGAGCCACAGATACGCAGTATTTT
TRBD2,TRBJ2-7,.,TRBV27,CASSLLERGAYEQYF,TGTGCCAGCAGTTTACTGGAGCGGGGGGCCTACGAGCAGTACTTC
.,TRBJ1-3,few,TRBV5-6,CASSFQGHSGNTIYF,TGTGCCAGCAGCTTCCAGGGCCACTCTGGAAACACCATATATTTT
.,TRBJ1-5,.,TRBV7-2,CASSVGMYSNQPQHF,TGTGCCAGCAGCGTCGGGATGTATAGCAATCAGCCCCAGCATTTT
TRBD1,TRBJ2-6,.,TRBV6-2/TRBV6-3,CASSYPGTAGANVLTF,TGTGCCAGCAGTTACCCCGGGACAGCTGGGGCCAACGTCCTGACTTTC
.,TRBJ1-4,.,TRBV25-1,CASSPRATNEKLFF,TGTGCCAGCAGTCCCCGGGCAACTAATGAAAAACTGTTTTTT
TRBD1,TRBJ2-5,.,TRBV11-3,CASSARDSTQETQYF,TGTGCCAGCAGCGCACGGGACAGCACCCAAGAGACCCAGTACTTC
.,TRBJ1-6,many,TRBV4-1,CASSQDSQLGSNYNSPLHF,TGCGCCAGCAGCCAAGATTCGCAGCTCGGGTCGAATTATAATTCACCCCTCCACTTT